The rows below give T cell receptor beta chains drawn from one sample of a study of cytomegalovirus exposure and HLA in healthy donors. Profiling relied on immunoSEQ multiplex PCR, and the TCRdb table lists in-frame clones only, not all of them. Counted here are around 220,000 clones, under 80% occurring once; the ten biggest clones make up 1.8%. The sample comprised PBMCs. These receptors all stem from a woman aged 25 to 39 in good health and CMV-seronegative. The CDR3 runs from the conserved cysteine through the conserved F or W. The D gene is left open where the match is weak. Not all rows give a size; the values are once, few, many and, for expanded clones, a class.

TRBV10-2,-,TRBJ2-2,-,CASSVSWSTGELFF,TGCGCCAGCAGTGTTAGCTGGAGCACCGGGGAGCTGTTTTTT
TRBV11-3,TRBD2,TRBJ2-2,-,CATSGGPVDTGELFF,TGTGCCACCTCGGGGGGGCCGGTCGACACCGGGGAGCTGTTTTTT
TRBV6-6,TRBD1,TRBJ1-2,-,CASSNQGAGGYGYTF,TGTGCCAGCAGTAACCAGGGGGCCGGGGGCTATGGCTACACCTTC
TRBV20-1,-,TRBJ2-3,-,CSARAGNTQYF,TGCAGTGCTAGAGCAGGAAATACGCAGTATTTT
TRBV30,TRBD1,TRBJ2-6,-,CAWRGGPISGANVLTF,TGTGCCTGGAGAGGGGGCCCTATCTCTGGGGCCAACGTCCTGACTTTC
TRBV18,TRBD2,TRBJ2-3,-,CASSRLASTSTDTQYF,TGTGCCAGCTCACGACTAGCGTCGACTAGCACAGATACGCAGTATTTT
TRBV5-1,TRBD1,TRBJ1-2,once,CASSFSGQGNYGYTF,TGCGCCAGCAGCTTCTCGGGACAGGGGAACTATGGCTACACCTTC
TRBV2,-,TRBJ1-1,-,CASTEGRVTEAFF,TGTGCCAGCACCGAAGGCAGGGTCACTGAAGCTTTCTTT
TRBV7-3,-,TRBJ2-1,-,CASSLEGGSYNEQFF,TGTGCCAGCAGCTTAGAAGGGGGCTCCTACAATGAGCAGTTCTTC
TRBV11-2,-,TRBJ2-1,-,CASTTSYNEQFF,TGTGCCAGCACAACTTCCTACAATGAGCAGTTCTTC
TRBV4-1,TRBD1,TRBJ2-7,-,CASSQPGQGYEQYF,TGCGCCAGCAGCCAGCCGGGACAGGGATACGAGCAGTACTTC